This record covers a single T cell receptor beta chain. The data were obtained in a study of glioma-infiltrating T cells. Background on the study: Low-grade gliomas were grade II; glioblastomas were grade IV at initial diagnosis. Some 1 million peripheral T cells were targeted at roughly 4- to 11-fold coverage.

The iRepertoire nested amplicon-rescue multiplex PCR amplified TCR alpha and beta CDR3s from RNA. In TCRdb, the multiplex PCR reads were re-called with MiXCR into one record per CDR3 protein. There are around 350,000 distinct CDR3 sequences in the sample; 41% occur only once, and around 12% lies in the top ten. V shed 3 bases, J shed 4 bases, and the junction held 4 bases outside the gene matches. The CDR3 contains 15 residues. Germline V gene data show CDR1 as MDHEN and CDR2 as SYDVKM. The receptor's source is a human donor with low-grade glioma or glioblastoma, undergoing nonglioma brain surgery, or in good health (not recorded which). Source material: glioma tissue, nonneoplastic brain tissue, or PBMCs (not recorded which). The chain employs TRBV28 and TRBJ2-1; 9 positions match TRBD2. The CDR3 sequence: CASSFGGRDYNEQFF. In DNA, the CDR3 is TGTGCCAGCAGTTTTGGCGGGAGGGATTACAATGAGCAGTTCTTC.